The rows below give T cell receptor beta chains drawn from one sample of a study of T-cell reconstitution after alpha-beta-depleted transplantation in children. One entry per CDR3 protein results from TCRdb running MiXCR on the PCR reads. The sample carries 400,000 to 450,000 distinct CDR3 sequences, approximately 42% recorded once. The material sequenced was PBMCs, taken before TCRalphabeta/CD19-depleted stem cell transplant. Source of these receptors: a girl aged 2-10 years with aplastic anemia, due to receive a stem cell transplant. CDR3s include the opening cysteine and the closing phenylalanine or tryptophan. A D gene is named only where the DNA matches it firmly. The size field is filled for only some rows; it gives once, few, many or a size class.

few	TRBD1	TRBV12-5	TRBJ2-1	CASGLVRGQRSYNEQFF	TGTGCTAGTGGTTTGGTACGGGGACAGCGCTCCTACAATGAGCAGTTCTTC
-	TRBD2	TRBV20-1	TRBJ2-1	CSARTSGRFNEQFF	TGCAGTGCTCGTACTAGCGGGAGGTTTAATGAGCAGTTCTTC
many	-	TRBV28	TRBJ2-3	CASSDWGRAGTDTQYF	TGTGCCAGCAGCGACTGGGGACGCGCAGGCACAGATACGCAGTATTTT
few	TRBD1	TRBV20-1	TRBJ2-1	CSALASGGPSSYNEQFF	TGCAGTGCTTTGGCCTCAGGGGGCCCGAGCTCCTACAATGAGCAGTTCTTC
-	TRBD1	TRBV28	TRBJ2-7	CASRRQGSPYEQYF	TGTGCCAGCAGACGACAGGGAAGTCCCTACGAGCAGTACTTC
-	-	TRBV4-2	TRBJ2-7	CASSQEKWEGGYEQYF	TGTGCCAGCAGCCAAGAAAAGTGGGAGGGGGGGTACGAGCAGTACTTC
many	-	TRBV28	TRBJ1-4	CASSRWSDEKLFF	TGTGCCAGCAGTAGATGGAGCGATGAAAAACTGTTTTTT
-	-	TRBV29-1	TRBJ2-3	CSAEGLSSTDTQYF	TGCAGCGCCGAGGGACTGTCTAGCACAGATACGCAGTATTTT
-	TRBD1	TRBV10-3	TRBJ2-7	CAITDRTGSYEQYF	TGTGCCATCACGGACAGGACAGGCTCCTACGAGCAGTACTTC
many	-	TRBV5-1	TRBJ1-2	CASSLASGGWNGYTF	TGCGCCAGCAGCTTGGCGTCGGGAGGATGGAATGGCTACACCTTC
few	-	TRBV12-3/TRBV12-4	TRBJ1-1	CASSLHRENTEAFF	TGTGCCAGCAGTTTACACAGAGAGAACACTGAAGCTTTCTTT
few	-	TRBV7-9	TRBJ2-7	CASSSPTDISYEQYF	TGTGCCAGCAGCTCCCCGACGGATATCTCCTACGAGCAGTACTTC
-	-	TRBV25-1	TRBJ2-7	CASTPTTSYEQYF	TGTGCCAGCACCCCGACTACCTCCTACGAGCAGTACTTC
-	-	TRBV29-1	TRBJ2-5	CSVNPLQETQYF	TGCAGCGTTAACCCCCTACAAGAGACCCAGTACTTC
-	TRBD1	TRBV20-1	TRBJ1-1	CSARVAGGNEAFF	TGCAGTGCTAGAGTAGCAGGGGGCAATGAAGCTTTCTTT
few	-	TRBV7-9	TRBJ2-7	CASSFSEFSSYEQYF	TGTGCCAGCAGCTTCTCCGAGTTTAGCTCCTACGAGCAGTACTTC
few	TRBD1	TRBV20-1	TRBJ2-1	CSARGQLGNEQFF	TGCAGTGCTAGGGGACAGCTTGGGAATGAGCAGTTCTTC
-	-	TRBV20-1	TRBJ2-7	CSARTRSKYGQYF	TGCAGTGCTCGGACCAGGTCTAAATACGGGCAGTACTTC
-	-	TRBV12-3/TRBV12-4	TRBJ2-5	CASSLATSGETQYF	TGTGCCAGCAGTTTAGCTACCTCGGGGGAGACCCAGTACTTC
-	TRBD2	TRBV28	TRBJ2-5	CASSEIRLAGEKETQYF	TGTGCCAGCAGTGAAATCCGACTAGCGGGAGAGAAAGAGACCCAGTACTTC
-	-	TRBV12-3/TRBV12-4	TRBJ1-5	CASSFEDYSNQPQHF	TGTGCCAGCAGTTTTGAGGACTATAGCAATCAGCCCCAGCATTTT
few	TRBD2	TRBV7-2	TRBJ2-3	CASSLSAGGRSDTQYF	TGTGCCAGCAGCCTATCAGCGGGAGGGAGGTCAGATACGCAGTATTTT
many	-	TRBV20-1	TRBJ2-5	CSARREYKETQYF	TGCAGTGCTAGGAGGGAGTACAAAGAGACCCAGTACTTC
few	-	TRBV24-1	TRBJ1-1	CATRLGTEAFF	TGTGCCACCAGGTTGGGCACTGAAGCTTTCTTT
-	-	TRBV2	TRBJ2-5	CASRPGLAGETQYF	TGTGCCAGCAGACCCGGACTGGCGGGGGAGACCCAGTACTTC
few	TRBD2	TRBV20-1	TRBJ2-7	CSALAGGLYEQYF	TGCAGTGCTTTAGCGGGAGGGCTCTACGAGCAGTACTTC
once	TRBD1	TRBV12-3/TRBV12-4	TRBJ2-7	CASSWGTAYEQYF	TGTGCCAGCAGTTGGGGGACAGCCTACGAGCAGTACTTC
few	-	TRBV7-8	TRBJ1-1	CASSLDGGSSTEAFF	TGTGCCAGCAGCTTGGACGGGGGGAGTAGCACTGAAGCTTTCTTT
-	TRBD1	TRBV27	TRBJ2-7	CASQRQGFSFEQYF	TGTGCCAGCCAACGACAGGGATTCTCTTTCGAGCAGTACTTC
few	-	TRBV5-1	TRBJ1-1	CASSQGRVGGWSTEAFF	TGCGCCAGCAGCCAAGGACGGGTAGGGGGTTGGAGCACTGAAGCTTTCTTT
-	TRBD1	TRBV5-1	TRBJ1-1	CASSKSGTGGLVAFF	TGCGCCAGCAGCAAAAGCGGGACAGGGGGTTTGGTTGCTTTCTTT
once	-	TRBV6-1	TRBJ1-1	CASRFGQNTEAFF	TGTGCCAGCAGGTTCGGACAGAACACTGAAGCTTTCTTT